The clone carrying this TCR beta chain was seen just once. A junction end diverges from the germline sequence, so it may reflect a read error. Method: immunoSEQ multiplex PCR; TCRdb's copy keeps in-frame clones and lacks some. The data hold 600,000 or so clones, with more than 70% observed a single time. This entry comes from a study of shared T cell receptors in the human thymus. The CDR3 extends over 19 amino acids. Germline V gene data show CDR1 as MDHEN and CDR2 as SYDVKM. The sample was also linked to a second study, of human thymus T cells. That report adds: V and J gene usage appeared biased in thymic and blood repertoires.

This chain links TRBV28 with TRBJ2-6; 7 bases align to TRBD1. The sequence was collected from a boy under two years old with a congenital heart defect. Sequencing was carried out using thymocytes. The CDR3 region has the DNA TGTGCCAGCAGATCAGAACAGGGGATCCCACTCTCTCGGGCCAACGTCCTGACTTTC. This gives the protein CASRSEQGIPLSRANVLTF.